The 27 T cell receptor beta chains given below trace back to one sample, sequenced in a study of human T cells and chemical hapten exposure. Time point in this sample: patch test 1, 2 weeks after DPC sensitization. The sample's treatment: therapeutic diphenylcyclopropenone sensitization with weekly scalp DPC. TCRdb re-called the RACE reads through MiXCR, storing one row per CDR3 protein. The data contain about 120,000 distinct CDR3 sequences, roughly an eighth of them singletons. The sample here was whole blood, taken in connection with sensitization to the hapten diphenylcyclopropenone (DPC). All receptors come from a young man with alopecia areata. Some clones in this sample may be carry-over from other donors' samples.

The chain joins TRBV5-4 to TRBJ2-7; a possible D gene is TRBD1 (5 bases). The V and J ends lost 4 bases and 2 bases respectively, with 19 bases between them. This CDR3 has 16 residues. CDR1 and CDR2 from the germline V gene are SGHNT and YYREEE (reference sequence). The CDR3 DNA reads as TGTGCCAGCAGCCCGCTCCCGACAGAAATTCCCTACGAGCAGTACTTC. As protein: CASSPLPTEIPYEQYF.

The gene calls are TRBV7-9 and TRBJ1-2; perhaps TRBD1 as D (6 bases). Between the trimmed V and J ends, which lost 6 bases and 6 bases, there was a span of 14 bases. CDR1 and CDR2 from the germline V gene are SEHNR and FQNEAQ (reference sequence). The CDR3 totals 13 residues. For the CDR3, the DNA is TGTGCCAGCAGTCCACAGGGAGGGGATGGCTACACCTTC. It specifies CASSPQGGDGYTF.

V and J are TRBV2 and TRBJ2-2, with TRBD1 as a possible D gene (5 bases). This CDR3 contains 17 residues. V was cut by 2 bases and J by 2 bases, with 15 bases left in between. Germline CDR1 and CDR2: SNHLY and FYNNEI. The CDR3 region has the DNA TGTGCCAGCAGTGAAACCAGGGTCCCGCTCAACACCGGGGAGCTGTTTTTT. Translation: CASSETRVPLNTGELFF.

The V call is TRBV24-1, the J call TRBJ2-7, with 7 bases matching TRBD1. The germline V gene encodes CDR1 KGHDR and CDR2 SFDVKD. V lost 2 bases to trimming and J lost 3 bases; unmatched junction nucleotides: 6. This CDR3 has 15 residues. The CDR3 bases are TGTGCCACCAGTGATTCCGGGACAGATTTCTACGAGCAGTACTTC. Translation: CATSDSGTDFYEQYF.

The CDR3 loop is CASSQGNSRSYGYTF. The DNA of the CDR3 is TGTGCCAGCAGCCAAGGGAATTCCCGAAGCTATGGCTACACCTTC. J is TRBJ1-2 and V is TRBV3-1, with unresolved D. The germline gives CDR1 LGHDT, CDR2 YNNKEL (reference sequence). CDR3 length: 15 residues. The V end was cut by 1 base, the J end by 4 bases, with 13 bases between.

This sequence joins TRBV27 and TRBJ1-1; D call uncertain. Trimming shortened V by 5 bases and J by 1 base, and 11 bases separated the two germline ends. Germline V gene sequence: CDR1 MNHEY, CDR2 SMNVEV (reference sequence). The CDR3 sequence is 14 residues long. The CDR3 protein is CASSVGRGNTEAFF. CDR3 sequence (DNA): TGTGCCAGCAGTGTCGGTCGGGGGAACACTGAAGCTTTCTTT.

This clonotype was picked up many times. The V gene is TRBV6-2 or TRBV6-3, the J gene TRBJ1-1; possibly TRBD1 for D (6 bases). Germline V gene lookup returns CDR1 MNHEY and CDR2 SVGEGT. The CDR3 sequence is 15 residues long. Deletions cut 4 bases from V and 3 bases from J, with 15 bases between. This CDR3 reads CASSLGGGMDTEAFF. In DNA, the CDR3 is TGTGCCAGCAGTTTAGGAGGGGGAATGGACACTGAAGCTTTCTTT.

This clonotype was counted only a few times. The chain combines TRBV12-3 or TRBV12-4 with TRBJ1-2, with a tentative D call TRBD1 (6 bases). The CDR3 extends over 15 amino acids. V shed 3 bases and J shed 2 bases, with 13 bases lying between them. The CDR3 spells CASSFSGGGNYGYTF. DNA of the CDR3: TGTGCCAGCAGTTTTTCCGGGGGCGGGAACTATGGCTACACCTTC.

This chain uses TRBV11-2 with TRBJ1-1; a possible D gene is TRBD1 (6 bases). The CDR3 is 12 amino acids. The V and J ends lost 6 bases and 5 bases respectively, with 10 bases between them. Germline lookup yields CDR1 SGHAT and CDR2 FQNNGV. This chain's CDR3 is CASRGRGTEAFF. The CDR3 region has the DNA TGTGCCAGCAGGGGGAGGGGGACTGAAGCTTTCTTT.

The V call is TRBV9, the J call TRBJ2-7; a possible D gene is TRBD2 (5 bases). Trimming took off 0 bases at V and 3 bases at J, with 10 bases between the two ends. This CDR3 has 14 amino acids. Germline V gene data show CDR1 as SGDLS and CDR2 as YYNGEE. This CDR3 reads CASSVGPEDYEQYV. The CDR3 coding sequence is TGTGCCAGCAGCGTAGGTCCGGAGGACTACGAGCAGTACGTC.

V and J are TRBV27 and TRBJ1-6, with unresolved D. CDR1 and CDR2 (germline): MNHEY, SMNVEV (reference sequence). With 8 bases removed from V and 0 bases from J, the gap between germline ends came to 11 bases. This CDR3 is 15 amino acids long. CDR3 in amino acids: CASYSVSSYNSPLHF. The CDR3 nucleotides are TGTGCCAGCTACTCCGTGAGCTCCTATAATTCACCCCTCCACTTT.

This clonotype was observed at least ten times. The chain is built from TRBV4-1 and TRBJ1-1; D gene uncertain. The germline V gene encodes CDR1 MGHRA and CDR2 YSYEKL. The length of the CDR3 is 18 residues. The germline V and J ends were trimmed by 1 base and 3 bases, with 21 bases remaining between them. As DNA, the CDR3 is TGCGCCAGCAGCCAAGCTCGGGGTCGGAAGGAGGGTCACACTGAAGCTTTCTTT. Its protein is CASSQARGRKEGHTEAFF.

V usage is TRBV29-1 and J usage is TRBJ2-3; D possibly corresponds to TRBD1 (5 bases). The CDR3 contains 14 residues. Trimming took off 3 bases at V and 3 bases at J, with 13 bases between the two ends. Looked up from germline, CDR1 is SQVTM and CDR2 is ANQGSEA. The CDR3 region is CSVESQGGTDTQYF. For the CDR3, the DNA is TGCAGCGTTGAGTCCCAGGGTGGTACAGATACGCAGTATTTT.

This clonotype occurred a few times. This chain uses TRBV18 with TRBJ1-2, with TRBD1 identical over 7 bases. The CDR3 runs 14 residues. After removal of 2 bases from V and 2 bases from J, the junction contained 2 bases not matched to a gene. Germline CDR1 reads KGHSH; CDR2 reads LQKENI. CDR3 sequence reads: CASSPIGGNYGYTF. The CDR3 nucleotides read TGTGCCAGCTCACCAATAGGGGGCAACTATGGCTACACCTTC. The full variable domain, its missing parts supplied by reference TRBV18 and TRBJ1-2, is NAGVMQNPRHLVRRRGQEARLRCSPMKGHSHVYWYRQLPEEGLKFMVYLQKENIIDESGMPKERFSAEFPKEGPSILRIQQVVRGDSAAYFCASSPIGGNYGYTFGSGTRLTVV.

This clonotype was recorded a few times. This chain connects TRBV20-1 to TRBJ2-1; D may be TRBD2 (6 bases). Germline CDR1 is DFQATT and CDR2 is SNEGSKA (reference sequence). V lost 2 bases to trimming and J lost 7 bases, with 15 bases between them. The CDR3 runs to 14 residues. CDR3 sequence reads: CSARFSSGRNEQFF. The CDR3 nucleotides are TGCAGTGCTAGATTCAGTTCAGGGAGGAATGAGCAGTTCTTC.

There are a few counts of this clonotype. The chain uses TRBV6-2 or TRBV6-3 and TRBJ2-1; weak D call: TRBD1 (5 bases). V lost 4 bases to trimming and J lost 7 bases, with 14 bases between them. The germline CDR1 and CDR2 sequences are MNHEY and SVGEGT. There are 14 residues in the CDR3. In DNA form, the CDR3 reads TGTGCCAGCAGTTTTTCAGTAGGGGTGAATGAGCAGTTCTTC. Translating it yields CASSFSVGVNEQFF.

The chain has TRBV3-1 and TRBJ1-4; TRBD1 agrees at 8 bases. The V gene's germline CDR1 is LGHDT and CDR2 YNNKEL (reference sequence). The CDR3 extends over 14 amino acids. V trimming: 4 bases; J trimming: 10 bases; junction bases outside the gene matches: 8. The CDR3 reads CASSPGGEEGKLFF. The DNA for the CDR3 is TGTGCCAGCAGCCCAGGGGGCGAGGAAGGAAAACTGTTTTTT.

This clonotype appeared many times. This chain uses TRBV4-3 with TRBJ2-2, with 8 bases lining up with TRBD1. J lost 3 bases, V lost 2 bases, and 2 bases had no gene match. The CDR3 loop spans 15 amino acids. Germline V CDR1 and CDR2: LGHNA, YSLEER. CDR3 sequence: CASSQMGQDTGELFF. The DNA for the CDR3 is TGCGCCAGCAGCCAAATGGGACAGGACACCGGGGAGCTGTTTTTT.

The CDR3 DNA sequence: TGTGCCAGCAGCCAAATTTACGGAGAAAAAGAGACCCAGTACTTC. The encoded protein is CASSQIYGEKETQYF. V gene TRBV3-1 combines with J gene TRBJ2-5; D gene uncertain. Trimming stripped 2 bases from V and 3 bases from J, with 13 bases between. This CDR3 comprises 15 residues. Germline CDR1 is LGHDT and CDR2 is YNNKEL (reference sequence).

This clonotype was seen ten or more times. This sequence joins TRBV6-6 and TRBJ1-1; 7 positions agree with TRBD1. Unmatched junction bases numbered 6, after V lost 2 bases and J lost 0 bases. The germline gives CDR1 MNHNY, CDR2 SVGAGI (reference sequence). This CDR3 is 16 amino acids long. CDR3 DNA sequence: TGTGCCAGCAGTTACACCGGACAGGCCATGAACACTGAAGCTTTCTTT. It specifies CASSYTGQAMNTEAFF.

This chain links TRBV21-1 with TRBJ2-7; the D call TRBD1 from the table was never checked on the DNA. TRBV21-1 constitutes a pseudogene. CDR3 length: 17 residues. CDR3 nucleotide sequence: TGTGCCAGCAGCGCCCGGAAGGGGGACCGCATCACCTACGAGCAGTACTTC. Translation: CASSARKGDRITYEQYF.

This clonotype was counted a few times. The CDR3 loop reads CASSVDSRLGEKLFF. The CDR3 DNA reads as TGTGCCAGCAGCGTAGATAGCCGCCTCGGGGAAAAACTGTTTTTT. The V gene is TRBV9, the J gene TRBJ1-4; D gene uncertain. The germline CDR1 and CDR2 sequences are SGDLS and YYNGEE. This CDR3 is built from 15 residues. V was clipped by 0 bases and J by 8 bases, with 14 bases between them. The full variable domain, its missing parts supplied by reference TRBV9 and TRBJ1-4, is DSGVTQTPKHLITATGQRVTLRCSPRSGDLSVYWYQQSLDQGLQFLIQYYNGEERAKGNILERFSAQQFPDLHSELNLSSLELGDSALYFCASSVDSRLGEKLFFGSGTQLSVL.

The rearrangement links TRBV6-2 or TRBV6-3 to TRBJ2-5; D possibly corresponds to TRBD1 (6 bases). The CDR3 is 14 amino acids. Trimming took off 2 bases at V and 0 bases at J, with 7 bases between the two ends. CDR1 and CDR2 (germline): MNHEY, SVGEGT. DNA of the CDR3: TGTGCCAGCAGTTACGGGGGCTACCAAGAGACCCAGTACTTC. This sequence encodes CASSYGGYQETQYF.

In this sample, this clonotype turned up a few times. The chain is built from TRBV19 and TRBJ2-2; 12 positions agree with TRBD2. The CDR3 spans 16 residues. Germline values: CDR1 LNHDA, CDR2 SQIVND (reference sequence). The ends lost 8 bases at V and 4 bases at J; junction bases unmatched: 8. CDR3 amino acids: CASSLAGGLGTGELFF. Here the CDR3 DNA reads TGTGCCAGTTCGCTAGCGGGGGGGCTAGGCACCGGGGAGCTGTTTTTT.

The V call is TRBV11-1, the J call TRBJ2-5; 8 nucleotides line up with TRBD1. Germline V CDR1 and CDR2: SGHAT, FQDESV (reference sequence). The CDR3 is 15 residues long. V shed 5 bases and J 4 bases; nucleotides not matched to a gene: 9. The CDR3 loop reads CASSAGQGLIETQYF. In DNA, the CDR3 is TGTGCCAGCAGCGCCGGACAGGGTTTAATAGAGACCCAGTACTTC. The complete variable domain, with remaining parts taken from reference TRBV11-1 and TRBJ2-5, reads EAEVAQSPRYKITEKSQAVAFWCDPISGHATLYWYRQILGQGPELLVQFQDESVVDDSQLPKDRFSAERLKGVDSTLKIQPAELGDSAMYLCASSAGQGLIETQYFGPGTRLLVL.

The table lists this clonotype with a few counts. The CDR3 loop reads CSARKIGRHTDTQYF. The CDR3, as DNA: TGCAGTGCTAGAAAGATAGGCAGGCACACAGATACGCAGTATTTT. The rearrangement links TRBV20-1 to TRBJ2-3; D is undetermined. The CDR3 is 15 amino acids. CDR1 and CDR2 (germline): DFQATT, SNEGSKA (reference sequence). V was pared by 2 bases and J by 2 bases, with 14 bases between.

The CDR3 loop is CASSLTGLSGANVLTF. For the CDR3, the DNA is TGTGCCAGCAGCTTGACAGGGTTATCTGGGGCCAACGTCCTGACTTTC. The genes are TRBV7-2 and TRBJ2-6; 7 bases map to TRBD1. The CDR3 totals 16 residues. The germline V gene encodes CDR1 SGHTA and CDR2 FQGNSA. With 3 bases clipped from V and 1 base from J, the junction kept 3 bases outside the gene matches.